This passage covers 5 T cell receptor beta chains from one sample sequenced in a study of control samples from healthy donors and cancer patients (TCRdb year 2020). The library was produced with the immunoSEQ multiplex PCR assay. The clones in this table, taken by TCRdb from immuneACCESS, are in-frame only. Not every clone is retained; where verified, under half of the shortfall comes from an unresolved V gene, and the cause of the rest is unknown. Counted in this sample were about 100,000 clones; roughly 87% of them appeared once. 15% to 20% of the sample is taken by the ten largest. Sequenced material: blood. Receptor source: a woman aged 50 to 60 in good health.

The chain is built from TRBV4-3 and TRBJ1-3, with 7 positions matching TRBD1. J lost 4 bases, V lost 0 bases, and 3 bases had no gene match. This CDR3 contains 15 residues. CDR1 LGHNA and CDR2 YSLEER come from the germline V gene. CDR3 sequence reads: CASSQDTGDGNTIYF. CDR3 sequence (DNA): TGCGCCAGCAGCCAAGATACAGGGGACGGAAACACCATATATTTT.

The chain joins TRBV19 to TRBJ2-6, with D uncertain. Per the germline V gene, CDR1 is LNHDA and CDR2 is SQIVND (reference sequence). Between the trimmed V and J ends, which lost 7 bases and 2 bases, there was a span of 12 bases. The CDR3 runs to 15 residues. The CDR3 reads CASKIPRAGANVLTF. DNA of the CDR3: TGTGCCAGTAAAATCCCCCGAGCTGGGGCCAACGTCCTGACTTTC.

V is TRBV10-3 and J is TRBJ2-3, with D hard to call. V was trimmed by 6 bases and J by 0 bases, leaving 13 bases between them. The CDR3 runs to 15 residues. Germline V gene sequence: CDR1 ENHRY, CDR2 SYGVKD. The CDR3 sequence: CAISELVSSTDTQYF. CDR3 nucleotides: TGTGCCATCAGCGAATTAGTATCTAGCACAGATACGCAGTATTTT.

The rearrangement links TRBV25-1 to TRBJ1-4; TRBD1 matches 7 bases. CDR3 length: 15 residues. Germline V lookup: CDR1 MGHDK, CDR2 SYGVNS. J was trimmed by 8 bases and V by 4 bases; bases with no gene match: 10. CDR3 residues: CASSAGQVTSEKLFF. In DNA form, the CDR3 reads TGTGCCAGCAGTGCCGGACAGGTGACCTCCGAAAAACTGTTTTTT.

V and J are TRBV19 and TRBJ1-1, with 9 positions matching TRBD1. The germline gives CDR1 LNHDA, CDR2 SQIVND (reference sequence). The CDR3 covers 15 residues. V lost 6 bases and J lost 6; bases outside the gene matches: 11. The DNA of the CDR3 is TGTGCCAGTAGCAGTCGGGACAGGGCGGTCGCTGAAGCTTTCTTT. Encoded protein: CASSSRDRAVAEAFF.